The present entry profiles one T cell receptor beta chain with its context. This record belongs to a study of OX40 agonist ivuxolimab in advanced cancers. Profiled with immunoSEQ multiplex PCR; TCRdb holds only in-frame clones, not every one. The top ten clones hold around 12% of a sample with 45,000 to 60,000 clones, 80% to 95% of them seen once. Germline V gene lookup returns CDR1 SGHRS and CDR2 YFSETQ. After removal of 7 bases from V and 1 base from J, the junction contained 10 bases not matched to a gene. This CDR3 has 16 residues. The material sequenced was CD4+ or CD8+ T cells sorted from blood, taken in a trial of the OX40 agonist ivuxolimab. The receptor was isolated from an adult with an advanced solid tumor such as melanoma, head and neck, liver or kidney cancer. V is TRBV5-1 and J is TRBJ2-1; 8 bases line up with TRBD2. DNA for the CDR3: TGCGCCAGCCACCCCCCTCGCGGGGGGTCCTACAATGAGCAGTTCTTC. Its protein product is CASHPPRGGSYNEQFF.